This TCR beta chain came from a study of blood T cell repertoires in COVID-19. About the study: Acute-phase and convalescent COVID-19 samples originated in the United States, Italy and Spain. PBMCs, B-cell-depleted T cells, or T cells provided the cDNA or gDNA that made up the material.

As handled by the study authors: The authors estimated nucleated cell counts from reference gene primer amplification. Clones were sequenced by immunoSEQ multiplex PCR, and TCRdb holds only the in-frame ones, with some missing. V and J calls and clone size are given by that table; D and trimming were obtained from the DNA. The sample lists some 500,000 clones; approximately 91% were seen once. Seattle patients were enrolled while actively infected and followed longitudinally. Unmatched junction bases numbered 14, after V lost 0 bases and J lost 7 bases. Looked up from germline, CDR1 is SGDLS and CDR2 is YYNGEE. The CDR3 runs to 18 residues.

Sequenced material: peripheral blood. The TCR sequence derives from a woman in her forties or fifties with COVID-19, enrolled during active disease. The rearrangement uses TRBV9 and TRBJ2-4; the match to TRBD2 covers 9 bases. DNA of the CDR3: TGTGCCAGCAGCGTAGTAGCGGGAGCCGGGGGGGCTGGGAACATTCAGTACTTC. This translates into CASSVVAGAGGAGNIQYF.